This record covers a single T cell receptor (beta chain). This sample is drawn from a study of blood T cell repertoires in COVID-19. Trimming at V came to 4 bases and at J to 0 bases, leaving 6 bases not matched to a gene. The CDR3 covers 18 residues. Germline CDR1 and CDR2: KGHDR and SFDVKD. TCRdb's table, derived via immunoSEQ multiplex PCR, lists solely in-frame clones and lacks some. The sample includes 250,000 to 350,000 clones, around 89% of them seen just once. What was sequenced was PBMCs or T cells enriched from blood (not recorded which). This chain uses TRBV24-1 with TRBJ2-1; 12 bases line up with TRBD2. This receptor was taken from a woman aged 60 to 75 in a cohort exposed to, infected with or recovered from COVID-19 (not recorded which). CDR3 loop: CATSENPGLAGSYNEQFF. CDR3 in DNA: TGTGCCACCAGTGAAAACCCGGGACTAGCGGGCTCCTACAATGAGCAGTTCTTC.